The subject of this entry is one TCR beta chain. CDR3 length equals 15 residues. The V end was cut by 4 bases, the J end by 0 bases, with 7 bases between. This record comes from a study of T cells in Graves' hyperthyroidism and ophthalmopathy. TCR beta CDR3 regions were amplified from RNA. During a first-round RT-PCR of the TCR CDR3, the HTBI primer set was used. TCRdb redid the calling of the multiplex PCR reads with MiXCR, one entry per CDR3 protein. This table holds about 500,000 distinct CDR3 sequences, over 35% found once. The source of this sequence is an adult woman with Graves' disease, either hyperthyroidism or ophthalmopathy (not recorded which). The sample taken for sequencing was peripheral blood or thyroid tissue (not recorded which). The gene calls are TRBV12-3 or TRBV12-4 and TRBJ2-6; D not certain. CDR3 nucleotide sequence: TGTGCCAGCAGTTCCTCCGGCTCTGGGGCCAACGTCCTGACTTTC. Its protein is CASSSSGSGANVLTF.